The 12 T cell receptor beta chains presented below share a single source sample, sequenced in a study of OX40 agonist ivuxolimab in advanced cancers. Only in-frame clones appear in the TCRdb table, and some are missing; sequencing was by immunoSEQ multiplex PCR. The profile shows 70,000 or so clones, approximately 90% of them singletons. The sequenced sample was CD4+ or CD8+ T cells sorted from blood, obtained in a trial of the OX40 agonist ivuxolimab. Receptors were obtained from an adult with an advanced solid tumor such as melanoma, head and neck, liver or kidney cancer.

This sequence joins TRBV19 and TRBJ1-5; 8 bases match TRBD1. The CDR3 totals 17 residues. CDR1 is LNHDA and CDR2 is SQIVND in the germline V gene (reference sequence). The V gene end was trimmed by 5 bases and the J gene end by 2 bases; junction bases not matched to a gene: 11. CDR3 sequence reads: CASSSTGVRLGNQPQHF. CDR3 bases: TGTGCCAGTAGTTCGACAGGGGTTCGGTTAGGCAATCAGCCCCAGCATTTT.

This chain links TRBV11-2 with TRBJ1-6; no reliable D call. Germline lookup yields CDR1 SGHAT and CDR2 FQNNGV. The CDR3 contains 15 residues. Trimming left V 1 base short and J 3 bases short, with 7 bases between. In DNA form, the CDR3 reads TGTGCCAGCAGCTTAGGCAGCCACTATAATTCACCCCTCCACTTT. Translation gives CASSLGSHYNSPLHF.

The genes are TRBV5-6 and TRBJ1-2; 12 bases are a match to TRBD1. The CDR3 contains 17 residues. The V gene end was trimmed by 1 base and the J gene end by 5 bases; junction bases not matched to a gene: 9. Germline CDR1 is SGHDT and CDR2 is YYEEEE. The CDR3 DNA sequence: TGTGCCAGCAGCTTGCTCGGGACAGGGGGCTTGTGGTATGGCTACACCTTC. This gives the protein CASSLLGTGGLWYGYTF.

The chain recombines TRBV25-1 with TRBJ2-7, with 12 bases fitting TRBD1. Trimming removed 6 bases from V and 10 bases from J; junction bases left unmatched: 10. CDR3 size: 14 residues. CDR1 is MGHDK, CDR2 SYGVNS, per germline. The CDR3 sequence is CASRVTGTGGGQYF. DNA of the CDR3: TGTGCCAGCAGAGTAACCGGGACAGGGGGCGGTCAGTACTTC.

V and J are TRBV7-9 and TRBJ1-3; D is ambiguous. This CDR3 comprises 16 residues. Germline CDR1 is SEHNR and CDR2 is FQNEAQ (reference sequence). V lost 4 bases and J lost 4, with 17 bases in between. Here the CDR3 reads CASSYFGSRGGNTIYF. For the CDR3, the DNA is TGTGCCAGCAGCTATTTCGGCTCCCGGGGAGGAAACACCATATATTTT.

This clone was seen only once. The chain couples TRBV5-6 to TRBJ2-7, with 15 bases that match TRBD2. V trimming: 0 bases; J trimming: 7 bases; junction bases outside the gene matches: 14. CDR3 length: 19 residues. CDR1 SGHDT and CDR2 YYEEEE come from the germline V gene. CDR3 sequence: CASSLAWTSGGAGVNEQYF. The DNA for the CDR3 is TGTGCCAGCAGCTTGGCCTGGACTAGCGGGGGGGCAGGAGTCAATGAGCAGTACTTC.

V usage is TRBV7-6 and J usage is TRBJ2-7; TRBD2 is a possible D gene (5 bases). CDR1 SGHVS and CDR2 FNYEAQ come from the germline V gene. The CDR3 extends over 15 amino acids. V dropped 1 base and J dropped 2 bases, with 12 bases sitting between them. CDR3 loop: CASSLDRERTYEQYF. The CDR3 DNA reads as TGTGCCAGCAGCTTAGATCGAGAGCGGACCTACGAGCAGTACTTC.

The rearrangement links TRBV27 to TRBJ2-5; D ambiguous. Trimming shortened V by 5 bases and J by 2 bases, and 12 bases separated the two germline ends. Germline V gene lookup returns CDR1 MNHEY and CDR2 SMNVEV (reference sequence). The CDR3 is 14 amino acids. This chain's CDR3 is CASSPTGWQETQYF. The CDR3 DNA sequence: TGTGCCAGCAGTCCTACCGGGTGGCAAGAGACCCAGTACTTC.

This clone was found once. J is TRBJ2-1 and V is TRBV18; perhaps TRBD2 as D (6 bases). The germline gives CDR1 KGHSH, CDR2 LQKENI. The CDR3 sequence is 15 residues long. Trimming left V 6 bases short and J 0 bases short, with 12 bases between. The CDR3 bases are TGTGCCAGCTCCCGACTAGTTAACTCCTACAATGAGCAGTTCTTC. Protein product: CASSRLVNSYNEQFF.

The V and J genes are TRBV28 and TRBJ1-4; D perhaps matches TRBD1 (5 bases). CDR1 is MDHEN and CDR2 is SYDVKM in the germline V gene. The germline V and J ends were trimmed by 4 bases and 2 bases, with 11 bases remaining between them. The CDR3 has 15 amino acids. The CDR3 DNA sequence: TGTGCCAGCAGTTCTCCGGGGGTGACTAATGAAAAACTGTTTTTT. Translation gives CASSSPGVTNEKLFF.

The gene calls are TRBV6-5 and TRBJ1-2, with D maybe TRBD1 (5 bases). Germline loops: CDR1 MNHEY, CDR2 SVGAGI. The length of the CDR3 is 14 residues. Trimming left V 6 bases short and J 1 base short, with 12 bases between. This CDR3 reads CASRLGRNNYGYTF. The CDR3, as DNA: TGTGCCAGCAGACTGGGACGGAATAACTATGGCTACACCTTC.

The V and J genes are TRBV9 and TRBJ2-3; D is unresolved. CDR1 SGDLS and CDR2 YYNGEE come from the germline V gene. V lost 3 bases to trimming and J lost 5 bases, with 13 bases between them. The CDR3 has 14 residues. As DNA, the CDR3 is TGTGCCAGCAGCGCATTTTTGGCCGGAGATACGCAGTATTTT. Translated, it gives CASSAFLAGDTQYF.